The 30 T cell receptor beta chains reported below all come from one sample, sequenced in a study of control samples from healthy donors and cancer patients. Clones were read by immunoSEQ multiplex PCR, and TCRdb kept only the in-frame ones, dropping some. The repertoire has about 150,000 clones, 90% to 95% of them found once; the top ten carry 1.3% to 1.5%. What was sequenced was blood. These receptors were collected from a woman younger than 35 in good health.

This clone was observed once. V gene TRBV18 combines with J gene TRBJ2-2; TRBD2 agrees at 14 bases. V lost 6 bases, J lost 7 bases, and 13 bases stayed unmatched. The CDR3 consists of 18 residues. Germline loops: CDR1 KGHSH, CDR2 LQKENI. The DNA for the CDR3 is TGTGCCAGCTCCCGGGGACTAGCGGGAGCAGCTACCGACGGGGAGCTGTTTTTT. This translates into CASSRGLAGAATDGELFF.

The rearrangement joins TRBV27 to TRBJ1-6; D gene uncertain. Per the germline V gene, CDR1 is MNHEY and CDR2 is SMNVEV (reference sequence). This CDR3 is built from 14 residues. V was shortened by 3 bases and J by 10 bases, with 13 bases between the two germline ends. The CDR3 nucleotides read TGTGCCAGCAGTTTTGGTGGTGTTCGGTCACCCCTCCACTTT. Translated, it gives CASSFGGVRSPLHF.

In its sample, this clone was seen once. The CDR3 nucleotides read TGCGCCGCGTCCGGGACAGGGCGTAGTACAGATACGCAGTATTTT. Protein product: CAASGTGRSTDTQYF. The chain carries TRBV5-1 and TRBJ2-3; the match to TRBD1 covers 9 bases. Germline V gene sequence: CDR1 SGHRS, CDR2 YFSETQ. The CDR3 has 15 amino acids. With V trimmed by 10 bases and J by 3 bases, 12 bases remained unmatched.

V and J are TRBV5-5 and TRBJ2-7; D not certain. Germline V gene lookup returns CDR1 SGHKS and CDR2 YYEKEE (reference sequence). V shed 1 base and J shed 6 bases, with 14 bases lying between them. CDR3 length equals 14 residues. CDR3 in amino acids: CASSLSTSPIEQYF. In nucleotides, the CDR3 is TGTGCCAGCAGCTTGTCCACGTCCCCCATCGAGCAGTACTTC.

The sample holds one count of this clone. DNA of the CDR3: TGTGCCAGCAGCCAAGACAGGGACAGGGCTGGAAACACTGAAGCTTTCTTT. This gives the protein CASSQDRDRAGNTEAFF. The J gene is TRBJ1-1, the V gene TRBV3-1 (or the pseudogene TRBV3-2), with 9 bases identical to TRBD1. CDR3 length: 17 residues. V shed 0 bases, J shed 2 bases, and the junction held 7 bases outside the gene matches. Germline V gene sequence: CDR1 LGHDT, CDR2 YNNKEL (reference sequence).

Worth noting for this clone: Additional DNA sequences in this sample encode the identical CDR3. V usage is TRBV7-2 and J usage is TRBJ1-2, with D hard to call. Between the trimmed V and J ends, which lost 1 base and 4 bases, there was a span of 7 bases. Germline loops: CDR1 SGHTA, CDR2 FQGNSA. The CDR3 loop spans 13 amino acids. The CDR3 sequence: CASSLGQSYGYTF. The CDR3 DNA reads TGTGCCAGCAGCTTAGGGCAAAGCTATGGCTACACCTTC.

The CDR3 nucleotides are TGTGCCAGCAGCCGGGACCCGACAGGTCAAAACCTCCACTTT. The encoded protein is CASSRDPTGQNLHF. V and J are TRBV6-5 and TRBJ1-6; D might be TRBD1 (6 bases). There are 14 residues in the CDR3. Between the trimmed V and J ends, which lost 6 bases and 15 bases, there was a span of 21 bases. Germline V gene sequence: CDR1 MNHEY, CDR2 SVGAGI.

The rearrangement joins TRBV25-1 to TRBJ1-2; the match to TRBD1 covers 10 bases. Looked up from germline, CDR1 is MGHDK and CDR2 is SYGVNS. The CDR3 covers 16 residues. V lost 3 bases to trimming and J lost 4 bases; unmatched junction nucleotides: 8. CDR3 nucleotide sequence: TGTGCCAGCAGTGACCCCGGACAGGGGGGAGGCTATGGCTACACCTTC. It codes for CASSDPGQGGGYGYTF.

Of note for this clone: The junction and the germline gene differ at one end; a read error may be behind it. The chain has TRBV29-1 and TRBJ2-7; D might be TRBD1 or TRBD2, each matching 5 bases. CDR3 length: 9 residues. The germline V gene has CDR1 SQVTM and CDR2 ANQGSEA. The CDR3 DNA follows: TGCAGCGTTGATCTGGGACGGAGATTC. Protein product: CSVDLGRRF.

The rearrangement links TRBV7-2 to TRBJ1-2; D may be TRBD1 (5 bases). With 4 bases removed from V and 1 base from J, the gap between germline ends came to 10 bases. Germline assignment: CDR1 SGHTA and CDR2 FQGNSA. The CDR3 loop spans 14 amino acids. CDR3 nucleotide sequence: TGTGCCAGCAGCTCGCGACAGATTAACTATGGCTACACCTTC. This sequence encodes CASSSRQINYGYTF.

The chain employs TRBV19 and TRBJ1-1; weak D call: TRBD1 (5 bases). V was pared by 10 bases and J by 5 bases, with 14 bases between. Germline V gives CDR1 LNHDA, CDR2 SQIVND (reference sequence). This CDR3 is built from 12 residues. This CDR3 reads CAIANQGTEAFF. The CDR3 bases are TGTGCCATCGCCAACCAGGGAACTGAAGCTTTCTTT. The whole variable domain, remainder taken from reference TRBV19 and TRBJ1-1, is DGGITQSPKYLFRKEGQNVTLSCEQNLNHDAMYWYRQDPGQGLRLIYYSQIVNDFQKGDIAEGYSVSREKKESFPLTVTSAQKNPTAFYLCAIANQGTEAFFGQGTRLTVV.

The CDR3 coding sequence is TGTGCCAGCAGCTTGGGACAAATGAACACTGAAGCTTTCTTT. This gives the protein CASSLGQMNTEAFF. The chain has TRBV5-8 and TRBJ1-1, with D unclear. Germline assignment: CDR1 SGHTS and CDR2 YDEGEE. CDR3 size: 14 residues. Deletions cut 0 bases from V and 0 bases from J, with 6 bases between.

In DNA form, the CDR3 reads TGTGCCAGCAGTCCAGACAATGAGCAGTTCTTC. Its translation: CASSPDNEQFF. The rearrangement uses TRBV12-3 or TRBV12-4 and TRBJ2-1; no clear D gene. Trimming removed 5 bases at V and 5 bases at J, with 4 bases between. The CDR3 spans 11 residues.

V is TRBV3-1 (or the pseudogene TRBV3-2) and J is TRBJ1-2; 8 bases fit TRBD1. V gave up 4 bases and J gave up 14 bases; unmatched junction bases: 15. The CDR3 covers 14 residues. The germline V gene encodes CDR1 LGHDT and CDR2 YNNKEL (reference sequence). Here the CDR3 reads CASSLGQVPREFTF. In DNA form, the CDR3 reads TGTGCCAGCAGCCTGGGACAGGTTCCCAGGGAGTTTACCTTC.

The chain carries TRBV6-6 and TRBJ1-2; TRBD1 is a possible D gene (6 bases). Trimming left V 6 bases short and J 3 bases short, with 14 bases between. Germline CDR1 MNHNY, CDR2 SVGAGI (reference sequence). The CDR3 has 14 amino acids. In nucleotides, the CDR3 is TGTGCCAGCAGCGGGACGGGGGCTTACTATGGCTACACCTTC. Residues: CASSGTGAYYGYTF.

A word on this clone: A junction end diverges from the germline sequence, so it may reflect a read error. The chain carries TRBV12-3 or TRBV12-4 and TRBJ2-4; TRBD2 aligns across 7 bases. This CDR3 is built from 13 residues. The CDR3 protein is CASSLELAGPRFF. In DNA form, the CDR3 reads TGTGCCAGCAGTTTAGAGTTAGCGGGTCCTAGGTTCTTC.

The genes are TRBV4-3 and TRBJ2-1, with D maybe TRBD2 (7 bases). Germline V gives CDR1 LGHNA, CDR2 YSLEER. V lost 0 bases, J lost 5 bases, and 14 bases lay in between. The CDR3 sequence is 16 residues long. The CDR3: CASSQEGGGGNNEQFF. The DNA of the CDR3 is TGCGCCAGCAGCCAAGAAGGTGGGGGGGGCAACAATGAGCAGTTCTTC.

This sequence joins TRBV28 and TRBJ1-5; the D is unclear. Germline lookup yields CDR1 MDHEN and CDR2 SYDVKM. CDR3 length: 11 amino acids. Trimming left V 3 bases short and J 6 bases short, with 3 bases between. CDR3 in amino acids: CASSFSQPQHF. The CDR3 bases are TGTGCCAGCAGTTTTAGTCAGCCCCAGCATTTT.

The CDR3 sequence is CASSFRDRDFYGYTF. DNA for the CDR3: TGTGCCAGCAGTTTCAGGGACAGGGACTTCTATGGCTACACCTTC. This sequence joins TRBV28 and TRBJ1-2; 9 nucleotides match TRBD1. Germline values: CDR1 MDHEN, CDR2 SYDVKM. This CDR3 contains 15 residues. Trimming at V came to 3 bases and at J to 4 bases, leaving 6 bases not matched to a gene.

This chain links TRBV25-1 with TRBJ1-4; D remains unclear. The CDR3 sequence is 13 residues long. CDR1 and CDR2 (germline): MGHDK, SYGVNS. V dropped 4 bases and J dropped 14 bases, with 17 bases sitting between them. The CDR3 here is CASSGTQGRALFF. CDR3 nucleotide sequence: TGTGCCAGCAGTGGTACCCAAGGGAGGGCGCTGTTTTTT.

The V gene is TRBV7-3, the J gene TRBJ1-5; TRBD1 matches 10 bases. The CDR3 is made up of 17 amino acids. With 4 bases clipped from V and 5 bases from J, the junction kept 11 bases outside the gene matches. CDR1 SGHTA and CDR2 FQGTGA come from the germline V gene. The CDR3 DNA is TGTGCCAGCAGCTCAGCCCGGGACAGGGGAAGGGATCAGCCCCAGCATTTT. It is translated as CASSSARDRGRDQPQHF.

The CDR3 is CASSQVWTSYEQYF. DNA for the CDR3: TGCGCCAGCAGCCAAGTGTGGACTTCATACGAGCAGTACTTC. This chain uses TRBV4-1 with TRBJ2-7; the D gene is possibly TRBD2 (5 bases). Germline CDR1 is MGHRA and CDR2 is YSYEKL. V lost 1 base and J 4 bases, leaving 11 bases between the germline ends. CDR3 length: 14 residues.

CDR3 bases: TGTGCCAGCTCACCACTCCCCAGCGTGAACACTGAAGCTTTCTTT. Its protein is CASSPLPSVNTEAFF. V gene TRBV18 combines with J gene TRBJ1-1; D is uncertain. CDR3 size: 15 residues. V lost 1 base and J lost 0, with 9 bases in between. Looked up from germline, CDR1 is KGHSH and CDR2 is LQKENI.

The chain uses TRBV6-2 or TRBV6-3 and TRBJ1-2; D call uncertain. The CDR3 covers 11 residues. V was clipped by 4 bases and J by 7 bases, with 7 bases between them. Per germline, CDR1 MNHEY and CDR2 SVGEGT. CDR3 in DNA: TGTGCCAGCAGTTCGGCCCCTGGCTACACCTTC. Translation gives CASSSAPGYTF.

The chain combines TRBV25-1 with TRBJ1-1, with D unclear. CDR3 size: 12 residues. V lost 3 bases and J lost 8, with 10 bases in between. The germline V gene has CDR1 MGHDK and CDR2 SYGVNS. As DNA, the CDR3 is TGTGCCAGCAGTGATCGATGGCTAGAAGCTTTCTTT. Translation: CASSDRWLEAFF.

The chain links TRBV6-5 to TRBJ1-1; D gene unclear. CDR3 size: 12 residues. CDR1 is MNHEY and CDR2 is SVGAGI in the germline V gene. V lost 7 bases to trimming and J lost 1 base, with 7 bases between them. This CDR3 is CASKAENTEAFF. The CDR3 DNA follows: TGTGCCAGCAAAGCGGAGAACACTGAAGCTTTCTTT.

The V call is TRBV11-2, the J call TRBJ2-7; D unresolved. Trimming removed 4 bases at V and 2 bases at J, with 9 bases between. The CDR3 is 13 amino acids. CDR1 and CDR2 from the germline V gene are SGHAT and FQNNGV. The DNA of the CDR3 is TGTGCCAGCAGCTGGACGGTAGCCTACGAGCAGTACTTC. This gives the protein CASSWTVAYEQYF. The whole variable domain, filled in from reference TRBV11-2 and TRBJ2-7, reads EAGVAQSPRYKIIEKRQSVAFWCNPISGHATLYWYQQILGQGPKLLIQFQNNGVVDDSQLPKDRFSAERLKGVDSTLKIQPAKLEDSAVYLCASSWTVAYEQYFGPGTRLTVT.

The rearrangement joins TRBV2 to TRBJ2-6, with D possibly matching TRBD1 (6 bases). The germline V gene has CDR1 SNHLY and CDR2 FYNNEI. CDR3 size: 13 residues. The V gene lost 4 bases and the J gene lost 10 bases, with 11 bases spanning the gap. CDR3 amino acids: CASSGTGRNVLTF. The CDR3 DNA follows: TGTGCCAGCAGTGGTACAGGGAGAAACGTCCTGACTTTC.

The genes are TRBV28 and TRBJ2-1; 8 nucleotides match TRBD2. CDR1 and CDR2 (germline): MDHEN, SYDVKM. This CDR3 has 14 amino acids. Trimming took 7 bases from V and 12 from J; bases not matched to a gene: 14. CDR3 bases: TGTGCCAGCACCCTTAGCGGGATGGTCGAAGGGCAGTTCTTC. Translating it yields CASTLSGMVEGQFF.

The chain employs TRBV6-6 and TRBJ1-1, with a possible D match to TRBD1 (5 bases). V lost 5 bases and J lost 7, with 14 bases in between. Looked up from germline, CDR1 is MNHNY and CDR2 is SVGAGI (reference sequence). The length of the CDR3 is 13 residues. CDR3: CASSRTGTDEAFF. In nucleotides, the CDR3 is TGTGCCAGCAGTAGAACCGGGACGGATGAAGCTTTCTTT.